This T cell receptor beta chain was retrieved from a study of beta chain features in type 1 diabetes (dated by TCRdb to between 2018 and 2020). With respect to the entire study: Mean age, gender distribution, total cell number and subset yield did not differ between patients and healthy donors. A total of some 110 million sorted cells were examined across all samples, and the number of cells per subset was strongly correlated with RNA yield. In the study, recently diagnosed type 1 diabetes patients and matched healthy donors were compared on the TCRB repertoires of their sorted circulating CD4+ T cell subsets. Regulatory and stem cell-like memory subsets were isolated from only 8 patients and about 8 healthy donors, whereas naive and central memory subsets came from all 30 or so donors. Study-level results and caveats: Because cDNA rather than genomic DNA was sequenced, highly expressing activated cells could have been over-represented, although no difference in activation and CD3 levels was found between groups. Naive, central memory and regulatory TCRB repertoires appeared to be more alike among patients than among healthy donors. Shorter templates might have been favored by PCR, but patient and control samples were amplified and corrected together, so both groups would have been affected equally by any skew. Patients with type 1 diabetes made fewer insertions and deleted more nucleotides at VDJ recombination sites, implying thymic rearrangement abnormalities. In all four CD4+ subsets, TCRB CDR3 length was moderately but significantly shorter in type 1 diabetes patients. Because the HLA sub-analyses included only small numbers of individuals, any influence of HLA type on TCRB rearrangement was left unresolved.

A single peripheral blood draw of roughly 0.11 L on average was collected from each donor into heparinised tubes. A BD FACSAria II and a panel including CD45RO, CCR7, CD25, CD127, CD95 and CD27 were used to sort naive, central memory, regulatory and stem cell-like memory CD4+ T cells. Purity was above 95% for every sorted population. PBMCs were isolated immediately by Lymphoprep density gradient centrifugation and stained directly without culture. To minimize batch effects, samples were stained and sorted in pairs, one healthy donor with one patient per experiment. Regarding this clone: Its target antigen remains unknown. Base-call qualities are not available, and no considerably larger clone is one nucleotide away.

All of the isolated RNA was reverse transcribed with the High Capacity cDNA Reverse Transcription Kit, so expressed TCRB transcripts were sequenced. Deep immunoSEQ sequencing was applied to naive, central memory and regulatory T cell samples, giving an average of roughly 3.3 million total reads per sample. Sorted cells were lysed in RLT buffer and RNA was extracted with DNase-treated RNeasy Micro or Mini kits, depending on cell number. To prevent cross-contamination, each cell subset was processed individually, whereas patient and healthy donor samples were processed jointly. TCRB sequences were amplified from cDNA with the immunoSEQ multiplex PCR, producing 87-bp fragments spanning the CDR3 region. Amplicons were sequenced on the Illumina HiSeq platform. The study's processing was this. Synthetic template baselines were used to correct PCR bias computationally, reads within Hamming distance 2 were collapsed together, and singletons that could not be merged were discarded. By aligning reads against IMGT, V, D and J genes, CDR3 length, and insertions or deletions at six rearrangement sites were assigned. Within each subset, clonotype counts were normalized to the number of sorted cells before true diversity and Gini coefficients were calculated with the tcR R package. Repertoire sharing was quantified using the overlap coefficient calculated on TCRB nucleotide sequences. Out-of-frame TCRB sequences from naive cells were analyzed as a proxy for the pre-selection repertoire. TCRdb retrieved this table from immuneACCESS and kept in-frame rearrangements only. Not all clones are present; in checked studies, unresolved V genes account for under half, and no reason is known for the remainder. V and J calls plus clone size are reproduced from that table; the DNA served to infer D and trimming. Present in this sample are about 350,000 clones, about 20% of which were seen just once. Clones ranked in the top ten supply under 0.055% of the sample.

This receptor was taken from a young woman in good health. What was sequenced was naive CD4+ T cells from blood. According to the study, the label for this sample's cell subset or site signals: true naive CD4+ T cells.

The CDR3 reads CASSRTGVSSGELFF. Here is the DNA: TGCGCCAGCAGCCGGACAGGGGTATCTTCCGGGGAGCTGTTTTTT. The chain was built from TRBV5-1 and TRBJ2-2, with 9 bases aligning to TRBD1. CDR1 and CDR2 are read off the germline V gene as SGHRS and YFSETQ. V is trimmed back by 4 bases and J by 6 bases, and the junction contains 7 bases that no gene match accounts for. The CDR3 runs 15 residues from the cysteine to the phenylalanine. Just the 45-base CDR3 DNA is kept, in frame starting at base 1.